A selection of T cell receptor beta chains follows, all from one sample in a study of CD8 T cells in ankylosing spondylitis. Via MiXCR, TCRdb re-called the 5' RACE reads, giving one row per CDR3 protein. Among about 220,000 distinct CDR3 sequences listed, about a sixth were seen once. The sequencing sample was made of blood, either unsorted or a sorted T cell fraction (not recorded which). The receptors shown here come from a male donor with ankylosing spondylitis. The CDR3 runs from the conserved cysteine through the conserved F or W. A D gene is named only where the DNA matches it firmly. Clone size is given for some rows only: seen once, a few or many times, or a class if the clone is expanded.

D	size	V	J	CDR3	DNA
-	-	TRBV6-5	TRBJ2-7	CASSPPSHPYEQYF	TGTGCCAGCAGTCCCCCGAGCCACCCCTACGAGCAGTACTTC
-	many	TRBV7-3	TRBJ2-1	CASSPLGNSYNEQFF	TGTGCCAGCAGCCCCCTGGGAAACTCCTACAATGAGCAGTTCTTC
-	-	TRBV27	TRBJ2-3	CASSLMGIPDTQYF	TGTGCCAGCAGTTTAATGGGGATCCCAGATACGCAGTATTTT
-	-	TRBV19	TRBJ2-3	CASSTAARSTDTQYF	TGTGCCAGTAGTACGGCAGCCCGTAGCACAGATACGCAGTATTTT
-	-	TRBV30	TRBJ1-1	CAWELQGNTEAFF	TGTGCCTGGGAACTACAGGGAAACACTGAAGCTTTCTTT
-	-	TRBV7-6	TRBJ2-2	CASSLLPGELFF	TGTGCCAGCAGCTTATTACCCGGGGAGCTGTTTTTT
TRBD1	-	TRBV27	TRBJ2-7	CASSWGQPYEQYF	TGTGCCAGCAGCTGGGGACAGCCCTACGAGCAGTACTTC
TRBD2	few	TRBV12-3/TRBV12-4	TRBJ2-1	CASGLAGAYNEQFF	TGTGCCAGCGGACTAGCGGGAGCCTACAATGAGCAGTTCTTC
-	few	TRBV19	TRBJ2-2	CASSIVTRDTGELFF	TGTGCCAGTAGTATAGTTACTAGAGACACCGGGGAGCTGTTTTTT
-	-	TRBV6-5	TRBJ1-2	CASSYDFPGTAYGYTF	TGTGCCAGCAGTTACGATTTTCCAGGGACGGCCTATGGCTACACCTTC
-	few	TRBV20-1	TRBJ2-3	CSARSFTDSSTDTQYF	TGCAGTGCTAGAAGTTTTACCGACAGCAGTACAGATACGCAGTATTTT
-	few	TRBV12-3/TRBV12-4	TRBJ2-7	CASSLASPYEQYF	TGTGCCAGCAGTTTAGCATCCCCTTACGAGCAGTACTTC
-	-	TRBV9	TRBJ2-5	CASSPGVMWETQYF	TGTGCCAGCAGCCCTGGGGTGATGTGGGAGACCCAGTACTTC
-	-	TRBV10-3	TRBJ1-2	CAISEGRGDGYTF	TGTGCCATCAGTGAAGGGCGGGGGGACGGCTACACCTTC
-	-	TRBV27	TRBJ2-1	CASSLRSVNEQFF	TGTGCCAGCAGTTTAAGAAGTGTCAATGAGCAGTTCTTC
TRBD2	-	TRBV9	TRBJ2-1	CASSVGIGTSLGNEQFF	TGTGCCAGCAGCGTGGGAATAGGGACTAGTCTAGGCAATGAGCAGTTCTTC
-	-	TRBV27	TRBJ2-1	CASSYEGSYNEQFF	TGTGCCAGCAGTTATGAAGGTTCGTACAATGAGCAGTTCTTC
-	-	TRBV9	TRBJ2-7	CASSVGTGSHEQYF	TGTGCCAGCAGCGTGGGAACAGGGAGCCACGAGCAGTACTTC
-	many	TRBV4-2	TRBJ2-5	CASSQDSQETQYF	TGTGCCAGCAGCCAAGACAGCCAAGAGACCCAGTACTTC
TRBD1	-	TRBV7-9	TRBJ2-7	CASSATRDRVINEQYF	TGTGCCAGCAGCGCAACCCGGGACAGGGTCATCAACGAGCAGTACTTC
TRBD1	-	TRBV19	TRBJ2-6	CASSISGGSGANVLTF	TGTGCCAGTAGTATCTCAGGGGGCAGTGGGGCCAACGTCCTGACTTTC
-	-	TRBV12-3/TRBV12-4	TRBJ1-1	CASSFVTGPNTEAFF	TGTGCCAGCAGTTTTGTAACAGGGCCGAACACTGAAGCTTTCTTT
-	-	TRBV28	TRBJ2-1	CASRAGTRTSSSYNEQFF	TGTGCCAGCAGAGCCGGGACAAGGACCTCGAGCTCCTACAATGAGCAGTTCTTC
-	-	TRBV10-3	TRBJ1-2	CAISAQGNYGYTF	TGTGCCATCAGTGCGCAGGGCAACTATGGCTACACCTTC
-	-	TRBV20-1	TRBJ2-7	CSARDLNSWTEQYF	TGCAGTGCTAGAGATCTCAACTCCTGGACGGAGCAGTACTTC
-	-	TRBV20-1	TRBJ2-3	CSARDMGEAADTQYF	TGCAGTGCTAGAGATATGGGGGAAGCCGCCGATACGCAGTATTTT
-	many	TRBV4-3	TRBJ1-2	CASSQDRGYGYTF	TGCGCCAGCAGCCAAGACCGAGGCTATGGCTACACCTTC
-	-	TRBV4-1	TRBJ1-5	CASSQEDGYSNQPQHF	TGCGCCAGCAGCCAAGAGGACGGGTATAGCAATCAGCCCCAGCATTTT
TRBD2	few	TRBV11-2	TRBJ2-2	CASSLAGANTGELFF	TGTGCCAGCAGTTTAGCGGGGGCGAACACCGGGGAGCTGTTTTTT
-	once	TRBV12-3/TRBV12-4	TRBJ2-5	CASSLEHQETQYF	TGTGCCAGCAGTTTAGAACACCAAGAGACCCAGTACTTC
-	-	TRBV18	TRBJ2-3	CASSPRADTDTQYF	TGTGCCAGCTCACCACGGGCAGACACAGATACGCAGTATTTT
-	-	TRBV6-5	TRBJ1-5	CASSSQGGGQPQHF	TGTGCCAGCAGTTCCCAGGGAGGGGGACAGCCCCAGCATTTT
-	few	TRBV5-1	TRBJ1-5	CASSLEGFQPQHF	TGCGCCAGCAGCTTGGAGGGATTTCAGCCCCAGCATTTT
TRBD2	-	TRBV9	TRBJ2-1	CASNPTSGNNEQFF	TGTGCCAGCAACCCTACTAGCGGTAACAATGAGCAGTTCTTC
-	many	TRBV12-3/TRBV12-4	TRBJ2-7	CASTPWDEPYEQYF	TGTGCCAGCACCCCGTGGGATGAACCCTACGAGCAGTACTTC
-	few	TRBV15	TRBJ2-1	CATRGGFNEQFF	TGTGCCACCAGAGGGGGGTTCAATGAGCAGTTCTTC
TRBD2	few	TRBV7-2	TRBJ2-3	CASSPRLAGGGTDTQYF	TGTGCCAGCAGCCCACGACTAGCGGGGGGGGGCACAGATACGCAGTATTTT
-	few	TRBV5-1	TRBJ2-7	CASSLAWGAYEQYF	TGCGCCAGCAGCTTGGCTTGGGGCGCCTACGAGCAGTACTTC
TRBD1	-	TRBV6-2/TRBV6-3	TRBJ1-1	CASSYGQGANEAFF	TGTGCCAGCAGTTACGGGCAGGGGGCTAATGAAGCTTTCTTT
TRBD2	few	TRBV4-3	TRBJ2-4	CASSRSGGVDIQYF	TGCGCCAGCAGCCGATCCGGGGGGGTGGACATTCAGTACTTC
-	-	TRBV5-1	TRBJ2-1	CASSTETSSYNEQFF	TGCGCCAGCAGCACAGAGACGAGCTCCTACAATGAGCAGTTCTTC